Below, 7 T cell receptor beta chains from the same sample are listed, as sequenced in a study of T cell responses to AZD1222 COVID-19 vaccine. Sequencing used immunoSEQ multiplex PCR; TCRdb keeps in-frame clones, though not all of them. The sample includes about 100,000 clones, around nine tenths of them seen just once. The sequenced sample was peripheral blood, obtained on day 0 of AZD1222 vaccination. The source of these receptors is an adult in good health.

The J gene is TRBJ2-1, the V gene TRBV7-3; D ambiguous. Trimming pared 5 bases from V and 5 bases from J, leaving 10 bases between. Germline CDR1 SGHTA, CDR2 FQGTGA. The CDR3 sequence is 13 residues long. The CDR3 protein is CASSRTGDNEQFF. The CDR3 DNA sequence: TGTGCCAGCAGCCGTACTGGGGACAATGAGCAGTTCTTC.

Turning to this clone: The junction shows a germline mismatch at one end, possibly a read error. The chain is built from TRBV5-1 and TRBJ2-3; 11 positions agree with TRBD2. The length of the CDR3 is 14 residues. Germline V CDR1 and CDR2: SGHRS, YFSETQ. CDR3 loop: CASSLAGGSDTQYF. The CDR3 DNA follows: TGTGCCAGCAGCTTAGCGGGAGGGTCAGATACGCAGTATTTT.

J is TRBJ2-3 and V is TRBV7-8; weak D call: TRBD1 (5 bases). Trimming shortened V by 5 bases and J by 8 bases, and 23 bases separated the two germline ends. The CDR3 loop spans 16 amino acids. Per germline, CDR1 SGHVS and CDR2 FQNEAQ. The CDR3 nucleotides are TGTGCCAGCAGCCGCCCTGGGCAGGGAATTTCGGGTACGCAGTATTTT. It yields the protein CASSRPGQGISGTQYF.

The V call is TRBV4-1, the J call TRBJ1-5; D not resolved. Between the trimmed V and J ends, which lost 0 bases and 5 bases, there was a span of 14 bases. The CDR3 is 16 residues long. From germline, CDR1 is MGHRA and CDR2 YSYEKL. CDR3 region: CASSQESGRPYQPQHF. DNA for the CDR3: TGCGCCAGCAGCCAAGAGTCGGGCAGGCCCTATCAGCCCCAGCATTTT.

This chain links TRBV12-5 with TRBJ1-2; a possible D gene is TRBD1 (6 bases). Trimming shortened V by 0 bases and J by 0 bases, and 11 bases separated the two germline ends. Germline values: CDR1 LGHNT, CDR2 FRNRAP. CDR3 length: 16 residues. CDR3 amino acids: CASGLVLPGANYGYTF. The DNA of the CDR3 is TGTGCTAGTGGTTTGGTACTTCCAGGGGCTAACTATGGCTACACCTTC. The full variable domain, with the rest looked up from reference TRBV12-5 and TRBJ1-2, is DARVTQTPRHKVTEMGQEVTMRCQPILGHNTVFWYRQTMMQGLELLAYFRNRAPLDDSGMPKDRFSAEMPDATLATLKIQPSEPRDSAVYFCASGLVLPGANYGYTFGSGTRLTVV.

J is TRBJ2-2 and V is TRBV9, with 9 bases that match TRBD1. The CDR3 is made up of 16 amino acids. Germline-derived CDR1 and CDR2 are SGDLS and YYNGEE. Trimming at V came to 2 bases and at J to 1 base, leaving 3 bases not matched to a gene. The CDR3 DNA sequence: TGTGCCAGCAGCGTTAACAGGGGGCTGAACACCGGGGAGCTGTTTTTT. It translates to CASSVNRGLNTGELFF. Complete variable domain (other parts from reference TRBV9 and TRBJ2-2): DSGVTQTPKHLITATGQRVTLRCSPRSGDLSVYWYQQSLDQGLQFLIQYYNGEERAKGNILERFSAQQFPDLHSELNLSSLELGDSALYFCASSVNRGLNTGELFFGEGSRLTVL.

The V and J genes are TRBV11-3 and TRBJ2-1; 8 bases line up with TRBD2. CDR1 is SGHNT and CDR2 is YENEEA in the germline V gene. The CDR3 covers 19 residues. Trimming at V came to 1 base and at J to 4 bases, leaving 15 bases not matched to a gene. The CDR3 DNA is TGTGCCAGCAGCTTAGCCCTAAGGCTAGCGGGCCCATCGTACAATGAGCAGTTCTTC. It encodes CASSLALRLAGPSYNEQFF.